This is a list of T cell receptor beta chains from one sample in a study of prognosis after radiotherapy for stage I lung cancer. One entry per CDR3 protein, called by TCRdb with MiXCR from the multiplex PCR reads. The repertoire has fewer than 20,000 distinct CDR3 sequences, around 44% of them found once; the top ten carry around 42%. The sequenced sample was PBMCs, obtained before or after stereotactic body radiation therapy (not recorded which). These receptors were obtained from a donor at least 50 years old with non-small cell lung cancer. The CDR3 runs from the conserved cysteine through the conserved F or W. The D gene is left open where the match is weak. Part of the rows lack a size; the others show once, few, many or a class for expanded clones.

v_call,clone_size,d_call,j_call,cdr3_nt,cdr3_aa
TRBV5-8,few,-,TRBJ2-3,TGTGCCAGCAGCTTGAGGCGGACCCAAGGCACAGATACGCAGTATTTT,CASSLRRTQGTDTQYF
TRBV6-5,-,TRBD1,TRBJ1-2,TGTGCCAGCAGTTACTCGAACGGGACAGTCGGAGGCTACACCTTC,CASSYSNGTVGGYTF
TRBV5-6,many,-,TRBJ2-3,TGTGCCAGCAGCTTGCAGTACACAGCGTACAGCACAGATACGCAGTATTTT,CASSLQYTAYSTDTQYF
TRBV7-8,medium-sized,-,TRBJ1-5,TGTGCCAGCAGCTTAGAAGGTGGCACGGTGGGGCCCCAGCATTTT,CASSLEGGTVGPQHF
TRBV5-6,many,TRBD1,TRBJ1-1,TGTGCCAGCAGCTTTCGACAGGGTGGTGATGAAGCTTTCTTT,CASSFRQGGDEAFF
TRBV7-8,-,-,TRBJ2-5,TGTGCCAGCAGCCAGGCTCGTTTAGGGACCCAGTACTTC,CASSQARLGTQYF
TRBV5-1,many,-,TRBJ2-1,TGCGCCAGCAGCTTGTCGACAGCCAATGAGCAGTTCTTC,CASSLSTANEQFF
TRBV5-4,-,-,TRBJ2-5,TGTGCCAGCACCTCCTCCAGGGAAGAGACCCAGTACTTC,CASTSSREETQYF
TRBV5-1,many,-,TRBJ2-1,TGCGCCAGCAGCTTGGATGGAGGAGAGTACAATGAGCAGTTCTTC,CASSLDGGEYNEQFF
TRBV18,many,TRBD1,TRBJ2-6,TGTGCCAGCTCACCACCGGGACAGCGCTCTGGGGCCAACGTCCTGACTTTC,CASSPPGQRSGANVLTF
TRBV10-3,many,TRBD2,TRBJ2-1,TGTGCCATCAGTGTTAGCGGGAGTCGTAATGAGCAGTTCTTC,CAISVSGSRNEQFF
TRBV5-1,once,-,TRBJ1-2,TGCACCAGCAGAGATCGAGCAGGGCCCGGCTACACCTTC,CTSRDRAGPGYTF
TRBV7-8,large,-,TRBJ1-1,TGTGCCAGCAGCTTAGCGACACAGGGTTATACTGAAGCTTTCTTT,CASSLATQGYTEAFF
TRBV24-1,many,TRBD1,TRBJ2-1,TGTGCCACCAGTGATCTTACAGGGGGCACGGGGTACAATGAGCAGTTCTTC,CATSDLTGGTGYNEQFF
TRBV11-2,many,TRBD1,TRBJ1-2,TGTGCCAGCAGATTCATTACAGGGGGACGTGGCTACACCTTC,CASRFITGGRGYTF
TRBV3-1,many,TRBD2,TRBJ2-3,TGTGCCAGCAGCCCCCGACTAGCGGGGAGCACAGATACGCAGTATTTT,CASSPRLAGSTDTQYF
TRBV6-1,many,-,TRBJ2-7,TGTGCCAGCAGTACAGGGACGTACCTCAGCTCCTACGAGCAGTACTTC,CASSTGTYLSSYEQYF
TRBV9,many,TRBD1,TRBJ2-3,TGTGCCAGCAGCGCAACAGGGGGCGGAACAGATACGCAGTATTTT,CASSATGGGTDTQYF
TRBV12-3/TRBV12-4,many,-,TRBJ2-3,TGTGCCAGCAGGAATCATAGAACGATAATTTCAGGCGACTCAGCAGATACGCAGTATTTT,CASRNHRTIISGDSADTQYF
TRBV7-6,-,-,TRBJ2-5,TGTGCCAGCAGCTTAGTGCTATCGGAAGAGACCCAGTACTTC,CASSLVLSEETQYF
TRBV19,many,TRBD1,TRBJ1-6,TGTGCCAGCCGGACAGGGTTACATAATTCACCCCTCCACTTT,CASRTGLHNSPLHF
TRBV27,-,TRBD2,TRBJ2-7,TGTGCCAGCAGACAGAGCGGGAGAGGTTACGATCAGTACTTC,CASRQSGRGYDQYF
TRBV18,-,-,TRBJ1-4,TGTGCCAGCTCACCCGGGATTGTGGGCACTAATGAAAAACTGTTTTTT,CASSPGIVGTNEKLFF
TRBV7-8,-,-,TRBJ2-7,TGTGCAAGCAGATTAGCCTCAGGGATGCAGTACTTC,CASRLASGMQYF
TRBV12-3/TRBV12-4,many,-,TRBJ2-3,TGTGCCAGCAGCCTCGAAGATACGCAGTATTTT,CASSLEDTQYF
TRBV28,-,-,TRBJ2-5,TGTGCCAGCAGTAGAAAAGAGACCCAGTACTTC,CASSRKETQYF
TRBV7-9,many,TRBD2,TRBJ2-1,TGTGCCAGCAGCTCTCTGCTAGCGGGTCCATCGGCGGATGAGCAGTTCTTC,CASSSLLAGPSADEQFF
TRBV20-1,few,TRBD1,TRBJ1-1,TGCAGTGCCCAACTAGGTTGGGACAGGGCGACTGAAGCTTTCTTT,CSAQLGWDRATEAFF
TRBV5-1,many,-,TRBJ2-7,TGCGCCAGCAGCTCGCTGGGGGCTAACTACGAGCAGTACTTC,CASSSLGANYEQYF
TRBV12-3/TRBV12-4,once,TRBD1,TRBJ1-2,TGTGCCAGCAGGACAGGGGCGGGTGGCTACACCTTC,CASRTGAGGYTF
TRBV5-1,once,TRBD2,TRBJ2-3,TGCGCCAGCAGCCCGGCACTAGCGGGGGACACATATACGCAGTATTTT,CASSPALAGDTYTQYF
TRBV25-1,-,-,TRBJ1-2,TGTGCCAGCAGTGCCCAGGACAACGGTGGCTACACCTTC,CASSAQDNGGYTF
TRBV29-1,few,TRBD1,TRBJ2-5,TGCAGCGTTGAGGCCAGGGGGACCGAAGAGACCCAGTACTTC,CSVEARGTEETQYF
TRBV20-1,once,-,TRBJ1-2,TGCAGCGCACTTAAAAAGGGCGCCTATGGCTACACCTTC,CSALKKGAYGYTF
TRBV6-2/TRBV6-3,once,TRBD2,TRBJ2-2,TGTGCCAGCAGTTACTCGACCGGACTAATTAGCGGGAGGGGTACCGGGGAGCTGTTTTTT,CASSYSTGLISGRGTGELFF
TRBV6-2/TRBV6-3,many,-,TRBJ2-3,TGTGCCAGCAGTGAAAAAGCTAGTGGGCCAGATACGCAGTATTTT,CASSEKASGPDTQYF
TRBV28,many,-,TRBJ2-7,TGTGCCAGGAAACGAGCTATTTCGTACGAGCAGTACTTC,CARKRAISYEQYF
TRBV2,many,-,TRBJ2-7,TGTGCCAGCAGTGACGAAGGGCTGGGGGCCCGCTCCTACGAGCAGCACTTC,CASSDEGLGARSYEQHF
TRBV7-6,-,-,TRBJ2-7,TGTGCCATCTCTGAGGGACATGGGGCCGACGAGCAGTACTTC,CAISEGHGADEQYF
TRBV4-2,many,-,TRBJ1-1,TGTGCCAGCAGCCAAGATGGGGGGAACACTGAAGCTTTCTTT,CASSQDGGNTEAFF